This T cell receptor beta chain was sequenced for a study of circulating CD8 cells and anti-PD-1 response in melanoma. Study results and caveats: Only baseline and M1 samples entered the published repertoire comparisons. DNEG was most diverse; TIGIT repertoires were least diverse. Tumor reactivity was tested by peptide assays on expanded sorted subsets. Under 8% of TRB clonotypes were shared between subsets at M1.

Each library started from roughly 15 ng of total RNA using the QIAseq Immune Repertoire TCR panel. TCRdb analysed the reads with MiXCR anew, one entry per CDR3 protein. This sample has 450 to 600 distinct CDR3 sequences, with 8% to 9.5% found just once. Live CD3+CD8+TCRalphabeta+ cells were sorted into four subsets by PD-1 and/or TIGIT. Relative to its sample, this clonotype is hyperexpanded. Antigen unknown. Trimming left V 1 base short and J 3 bases short, with 7 bases between. Germline V gene sequence: CDR1 SGHAT, CDR2 FQNNGV. The CDR3 extends over 13 amino acids. This chain uses TRBV11-2 with TRBJ2-7; tentative D call: TRBD1 (5 bases). The starting material was CD8+ T cells from PBMCs, obtained at baseline or after one month of anti-PD-1 therapy (not recorded which). The TCR sequence derives from a human donor with melanoma. DNA of the CDR3: TGTGCCAGCAGCTTAGGACAGCTCTACGAGCAGTACTTC. Residues: CASSLGQLYEQYF.